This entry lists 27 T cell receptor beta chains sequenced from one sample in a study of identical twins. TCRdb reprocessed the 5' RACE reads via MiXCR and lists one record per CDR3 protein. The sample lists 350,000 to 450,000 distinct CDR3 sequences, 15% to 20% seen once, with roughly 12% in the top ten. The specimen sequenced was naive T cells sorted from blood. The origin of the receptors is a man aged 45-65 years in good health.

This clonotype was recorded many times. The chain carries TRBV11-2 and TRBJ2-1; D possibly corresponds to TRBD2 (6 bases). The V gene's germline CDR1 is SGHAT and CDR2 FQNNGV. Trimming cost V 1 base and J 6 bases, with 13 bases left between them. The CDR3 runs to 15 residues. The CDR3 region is CASSLALGEVNEQFF. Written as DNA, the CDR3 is TGTGCCAGCAGCTTAGCGTTAGGGGAGGTCAATGAGCAGTTCTTC.

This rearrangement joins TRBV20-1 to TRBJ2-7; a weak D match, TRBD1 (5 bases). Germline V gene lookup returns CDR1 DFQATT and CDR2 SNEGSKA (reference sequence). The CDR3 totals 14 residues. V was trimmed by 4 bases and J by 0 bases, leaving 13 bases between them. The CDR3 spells CSAKLNRGSYEQYF. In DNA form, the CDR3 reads TGCAGTGCTAAACTAAATAGGGGCTCCTACGAGCAGTACTTC.

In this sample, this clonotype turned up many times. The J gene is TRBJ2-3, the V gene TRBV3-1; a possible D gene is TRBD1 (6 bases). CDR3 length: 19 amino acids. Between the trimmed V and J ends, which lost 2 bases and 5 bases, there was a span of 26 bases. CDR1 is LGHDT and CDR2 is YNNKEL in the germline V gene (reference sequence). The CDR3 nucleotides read TGTGCCAGCAGCCAAAGTAGAAGAACAGGGCGGTTTATGGAAGATACGCAGTATTTT. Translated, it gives CASSQSRRTGRFMEDTQYF.

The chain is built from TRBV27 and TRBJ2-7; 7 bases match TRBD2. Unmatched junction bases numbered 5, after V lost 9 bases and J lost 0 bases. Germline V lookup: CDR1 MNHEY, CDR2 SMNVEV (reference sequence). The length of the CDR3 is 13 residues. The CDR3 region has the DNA TGTGCCAGTGGGAGGGCGAGCTCCTACGAGCAGTACTTC. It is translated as CASGRASSYEQYF.

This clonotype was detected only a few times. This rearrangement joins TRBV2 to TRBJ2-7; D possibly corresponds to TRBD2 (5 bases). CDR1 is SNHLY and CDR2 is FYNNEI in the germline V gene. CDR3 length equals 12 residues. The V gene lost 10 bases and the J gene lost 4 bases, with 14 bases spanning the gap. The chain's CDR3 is CATLARTYEQYF. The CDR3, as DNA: TGTGCCACCCTGGCGCGGACTTACGAGCAGTACTTC.

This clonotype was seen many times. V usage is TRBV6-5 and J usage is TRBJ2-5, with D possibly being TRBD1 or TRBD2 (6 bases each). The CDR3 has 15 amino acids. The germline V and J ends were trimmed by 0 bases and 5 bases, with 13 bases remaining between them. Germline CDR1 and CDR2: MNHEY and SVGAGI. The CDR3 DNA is TGTGCCAGCAGTTACTCATCGGGGGCGGAGGAGACCCAGTACTTC. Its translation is CASSYSSGAEETQYF.

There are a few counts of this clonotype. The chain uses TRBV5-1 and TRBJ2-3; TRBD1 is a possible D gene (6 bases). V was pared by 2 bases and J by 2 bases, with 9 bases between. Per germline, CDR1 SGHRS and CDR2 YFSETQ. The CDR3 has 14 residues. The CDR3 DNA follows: TGCGCCAGCAGCTTACAGGGTATCACAGATACGCAGTATTTT. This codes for CASSLQGITDTQYF.

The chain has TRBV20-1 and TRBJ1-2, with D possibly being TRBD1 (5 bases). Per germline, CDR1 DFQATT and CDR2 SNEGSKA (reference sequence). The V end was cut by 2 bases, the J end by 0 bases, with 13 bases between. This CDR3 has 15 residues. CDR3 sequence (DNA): TGCAGTGCTAGATCTTGGGACGGGGCTAACTATGGCTACACCTTC. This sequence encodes CSARSWDGANYGYTF.

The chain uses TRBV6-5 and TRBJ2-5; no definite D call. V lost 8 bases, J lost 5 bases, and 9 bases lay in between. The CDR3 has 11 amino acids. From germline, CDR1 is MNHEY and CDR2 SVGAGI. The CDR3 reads CASRSSETQYF. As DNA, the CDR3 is TGTGCCAGCCGTTCGAGTGAGACCCAGTACTTC.

Written as DNA, the CDR3 is TGTGCCAGCAGCCAATCGACTAGCGGGGGCTCCTACGAGCAGTACTTC. This sequence encodes CASSQSTSGGSYEQYF. The V and J genes are TRBV4-2 and TRBJ2-7, with 12 bases fitting TRBD2. CDR3 length: 16 amino acids. The V gene end was trimmed by 2 bases and the J gene end by 0 bases; junction bases not matched to a gene: 2. Germline V gives CDR1 LGHNA, CDR2 YNFKEQ.

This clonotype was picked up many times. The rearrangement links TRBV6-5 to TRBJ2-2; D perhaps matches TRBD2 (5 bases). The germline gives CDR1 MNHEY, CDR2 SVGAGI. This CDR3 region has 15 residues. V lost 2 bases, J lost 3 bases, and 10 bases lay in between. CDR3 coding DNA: TGTGCCAGCAGTTACGAGGGAGCTCACACCGGGGAGCTGTTTTTT. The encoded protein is CASSYEGAHTGELFF.

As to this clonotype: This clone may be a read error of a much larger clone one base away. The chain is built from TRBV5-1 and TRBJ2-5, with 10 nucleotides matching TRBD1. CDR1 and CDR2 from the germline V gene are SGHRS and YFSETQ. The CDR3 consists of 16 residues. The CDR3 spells CASSLSLGQGQEAQYF. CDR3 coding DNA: TGCGCCAGCAGCTTGTCTTTGGGACAGGGGCAAGAGGCCCAGTACTTC.

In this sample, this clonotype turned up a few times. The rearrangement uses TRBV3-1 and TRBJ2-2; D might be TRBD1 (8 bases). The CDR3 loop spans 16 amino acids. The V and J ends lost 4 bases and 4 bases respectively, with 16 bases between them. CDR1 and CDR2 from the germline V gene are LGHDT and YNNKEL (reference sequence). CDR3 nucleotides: TGTGCCAGCAGCCTCCGGACAGGGAGGGGCACCGGGGAGCTGTTTTTT. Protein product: CASSLRTGRGTGELFF.

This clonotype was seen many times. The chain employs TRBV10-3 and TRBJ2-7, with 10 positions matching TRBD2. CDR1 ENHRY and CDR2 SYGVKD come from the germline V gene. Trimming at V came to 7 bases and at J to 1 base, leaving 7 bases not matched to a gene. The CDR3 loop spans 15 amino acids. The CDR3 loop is CAIKRGTSASYEQYF. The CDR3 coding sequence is TGTGCCATCAAGCGGGGGACTAGCGCTTCCTACGAGCAGTACTTC.

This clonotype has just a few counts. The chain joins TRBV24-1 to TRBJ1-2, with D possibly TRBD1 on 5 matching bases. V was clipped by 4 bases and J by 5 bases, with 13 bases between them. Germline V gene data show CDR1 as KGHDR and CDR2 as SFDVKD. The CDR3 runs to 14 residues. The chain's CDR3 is CATSDPGLRYGYTF. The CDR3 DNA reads TGTGCCACCAGTGACCCGGGACTGCGATATGGCTACACCTTC.

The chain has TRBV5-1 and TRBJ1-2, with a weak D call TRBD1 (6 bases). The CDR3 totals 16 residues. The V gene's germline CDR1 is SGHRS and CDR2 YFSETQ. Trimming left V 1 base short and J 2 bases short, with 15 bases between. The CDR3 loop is CASSLSGQNSNYGYTF. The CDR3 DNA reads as TGCGCCAGCAGCTTGTCCGGACAGAATTCCAACTATGGCTACACCTTC.

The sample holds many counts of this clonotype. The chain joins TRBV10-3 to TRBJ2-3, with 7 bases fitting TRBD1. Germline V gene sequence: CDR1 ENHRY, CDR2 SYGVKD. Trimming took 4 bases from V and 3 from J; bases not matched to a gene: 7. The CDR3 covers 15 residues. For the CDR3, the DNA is TGTGCCATCAGTGGTAGGGGGCCGGGAACAGATACGCAGTATTTT. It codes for CAISGRGPGTDTQYF.

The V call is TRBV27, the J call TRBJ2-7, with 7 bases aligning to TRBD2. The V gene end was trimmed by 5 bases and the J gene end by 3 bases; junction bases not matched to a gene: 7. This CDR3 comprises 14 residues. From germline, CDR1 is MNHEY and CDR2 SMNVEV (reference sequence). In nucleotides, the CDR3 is TGTGCCAGCAGTCCCCGAGCGGGATTCTACGAGCAGTACTTC. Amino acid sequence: CASSPRAGFYEQYF.

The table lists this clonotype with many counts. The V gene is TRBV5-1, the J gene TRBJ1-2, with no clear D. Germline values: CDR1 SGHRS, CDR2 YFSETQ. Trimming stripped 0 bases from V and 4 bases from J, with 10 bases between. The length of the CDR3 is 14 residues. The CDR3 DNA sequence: TGCGCCAGCAGCTTGGAGGGTCCAATCTATGGCTACACCTTC. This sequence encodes CASSLEGPIYGYTF. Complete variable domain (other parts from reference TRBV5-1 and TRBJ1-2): KAGVTQTPRYLIKTRGQQVTLSCSPISGHRSVSWYQQTPGQGLQFLFEYFSETQRNKGNFPGRFSGRQFSNSRSEMNVSTLELGDSALYLCASSLEGPIYGYTFGSGTRLTVV.

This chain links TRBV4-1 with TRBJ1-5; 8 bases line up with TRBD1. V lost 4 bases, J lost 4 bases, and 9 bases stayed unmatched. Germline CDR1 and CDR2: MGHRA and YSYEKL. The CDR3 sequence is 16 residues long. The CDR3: CASSPSNRGFNQPQHF. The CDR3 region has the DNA TGCGCCAGCAGCCCTAGTAACAGGGGGTTTAATCAGCCCCAGCATTTT.

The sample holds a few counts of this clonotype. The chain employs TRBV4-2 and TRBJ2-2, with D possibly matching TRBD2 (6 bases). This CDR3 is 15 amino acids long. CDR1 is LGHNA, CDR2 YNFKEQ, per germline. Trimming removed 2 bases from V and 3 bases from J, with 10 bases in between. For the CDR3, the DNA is TGTGCCAGCAGCCAATGGGACTTAGACACCGGGGAGCTGTTTTTT. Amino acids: CASSQWDLDTGELFF.

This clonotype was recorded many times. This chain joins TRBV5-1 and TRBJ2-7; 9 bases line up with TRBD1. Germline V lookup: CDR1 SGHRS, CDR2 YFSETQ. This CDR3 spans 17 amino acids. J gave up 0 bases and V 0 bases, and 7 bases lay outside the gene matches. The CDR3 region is CASSLGVTGGTSYEQYF. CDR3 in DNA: TGCGCCAGCAGCTTGGGGGTGACAGGGGGGACCTCCTACGAGCAGTACTTC.

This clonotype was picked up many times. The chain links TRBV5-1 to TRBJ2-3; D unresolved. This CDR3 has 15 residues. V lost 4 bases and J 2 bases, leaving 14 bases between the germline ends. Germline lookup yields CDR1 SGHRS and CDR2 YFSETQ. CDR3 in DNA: TGCGCCAGCAGCCCATCCGGACCTTTCACAGATACGCAGTATTTT. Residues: CASSPSGPFTDTQYF.

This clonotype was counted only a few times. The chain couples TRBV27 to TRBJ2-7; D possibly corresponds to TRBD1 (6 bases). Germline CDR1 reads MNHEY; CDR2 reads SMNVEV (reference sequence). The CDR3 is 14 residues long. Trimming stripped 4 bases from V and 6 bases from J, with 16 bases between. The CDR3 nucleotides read TGTGCCAGCAGTTATCAGGGGCGCGTCGCCGAGCAGTACTTC. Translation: CASSYQGRVAEQYF.

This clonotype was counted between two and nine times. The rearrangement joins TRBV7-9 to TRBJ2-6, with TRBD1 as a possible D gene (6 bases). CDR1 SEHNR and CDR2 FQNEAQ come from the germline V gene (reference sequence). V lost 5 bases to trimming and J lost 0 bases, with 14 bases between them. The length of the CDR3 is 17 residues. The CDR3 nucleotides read TGTGCCAGCAGCCCGCTGGGGGCCCACTCTGGGGCCAACGTCCTGACTTTC. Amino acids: CASSPLGAHSGANVLTF.

The CDR3 nucleotides read TGTGCCAGCAGTTTGGGAGGGGGCAGCCAGCCCCAGCATTTT. Translation: CASSLGGGSQPQHF. This sequence joins TRBV28 and TRBJ1-5, with 7 nucleotides matching TRBD1. V lost 3 bases and J lost 7; bases outside the gene matches: 6. The CDR3 extends over 14 amino acids. In germline, CDR1 is MDHEN, CDR2 SYDVKM. Full variable domain (outside the CDR3, taken from reference TRBV28 and TRBJ1-5): DVKVTQSSRYLVKRTGEKVFLECVQDMDHENMFWYRQDPGLGLRLIYFSYDVKMKEKGDIPEGYSVSREKKERFSLILESASTNQTSMYLCASSLGGGSQPQHFGDGTRLSIL.

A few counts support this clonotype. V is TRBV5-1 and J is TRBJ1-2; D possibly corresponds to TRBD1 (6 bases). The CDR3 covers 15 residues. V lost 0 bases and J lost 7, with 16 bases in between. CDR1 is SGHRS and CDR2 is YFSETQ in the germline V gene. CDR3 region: CASSLVLQGTAGYTF. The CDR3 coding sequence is TGCGCCAGCAGCTTGGTACTTCAGGGGACTGCTGGCTACACCTTC. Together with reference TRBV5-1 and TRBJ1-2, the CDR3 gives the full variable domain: KAGVTQTPRYLIKTRGQQVTLSCSPISGHRSVSWYQQTPGQGLQFLFEYFSETQRNKGNFPGRFSGRQFSNSRSEMNVSTLELGDSALYLCASSLVLQGTAGYTFGSGTRLTVV.